These 9 T cell receptor beta chains were all obtained from the same sample, sequenced in a study of blood T cell repertoires in COVID-19. The repertoire was sequenced with immunoSEQ multiplex PCR; TCRdb's copy has only in-frame clones and lacks some. Among 130,000 to 150,000 clones listed, around 83% were seen once. The sample was peripheral blood. The receptors shown here come from a human donor with acute or convalescent COVID-19. The donor label of this sample is uncertain.

The chain joins TRBV7-2 to TRBJ1-5; tentatively, D is TRBD1 (5 bases). Germline CDR1 reads SGHTA; CDR2 reads FQGNSA. This CDR3 region has 14 residues. Trimming took 2 bases from V and 4 from J, leaving 9 bases between them. The CDR3 is CASSLWGGNQPQHF. Written as DNA, the CDR3 is TGTGCCAGCAGCTTATGGGGGGGAAATCAGCCCCAGCATTTT.

This clone was seen once. The chain employs TRBV4-1 and TRBJ1-4; 11 bases are a match to TRBD1. J was trimmed by 8 bases and V by 2 bases; bases with no gene match: 7. Per germline, CDR1 MGHRA and CDR2 YSYEKL. CDR3 size: 16 residues. CDR3 region: CASSQPPGTGGEKLFF. CDR3 in DNA: TGCGCCAGCAGCCAACCCCCCGGGACAGGGGGGGAAAAACTGTTTTTT.

On this clone: Other DNA sequences in the sample encode the same CDR3. This chain connects TRBV6-5 to TRBJ1-5; possible D gene TRBD1, 6 bases. This CDR3 has 14 amino acids. V dropped 6 bases and J dropped 1 base, with 10 bases sitting between them. The germline gives CDR1 MNHEY, CDR2 SVGAGI. CDR3: CASREGGSNQPQHF. The CDR3, as DNA: TGTGCCAGCAGGGAGGGGGGGAGCAATCAGCCCCAGCATTTT.

The chain uses TRBV29-1 and TRBJ1-2; maybe TRBD1 (5 bases). Germline lookup yields CDR1 SQVTM and CDR2 ANQGSEA. The ends were cut back, 3 bases at V and 0 bases at J, with 14 bases in the middle. The CDR3 totals 15 residues. The CDR3 is CSVDHGGIANYGYTF. DNA for the CDR3: TGCAGCGTTGACCATGGGGGGATAGCTAACTATGGCTACACCTTC.

The V and J genes are TRBV28 and TRBJ2-5; 7 nucleotides match TRBD2. After removal of 5 bases from V and 0 bases from J, the junction contained 9 bases not matched to a gene. The CDR3 consists of 16 residues. Germline values: CDR1 MDHEN, CDR2 SYDVKM. The CDR3 coding sequence is TGTGCCAGCAGTCCCGGGACTAACCTGTACCAAGAGACCCAGTACTTC. Its protein is CASSPGTNLYQETQYF.

The chain recombines TRBV5-4 with TRBJ1-1; 7 bases are a match to TRBD1. Trimming cost V 4 bases and J 0 bases; bases outside gene matches: 12. The CDR3 totals 17 residues. The germline gives CDR1 SGHNT, CDR2 YYREEE (reference sequence). In DNA form, the CDR3 reads TGTGCCAGCAGCGATGACAGGGCCAGCGACATGAACACTGAAGCTTTCTTT. Its translation is CASSDDRASDMNTEAFF.

The rearrangement joins TRBV19 to TRBJ2-2; 9 bases line up with TRBD1. CDR3 size: 20 residues. V dropped 2 bases and J dropped 3; count of bases not matched to a gene: 16. The germline V gene encodes CDR1 LNHDA and CDR2 SQIVND (reference sequence). CDR3 nucleotides: TGTGCCAGTAGTATATTTAGGTCCCCCGCGGGACAGGGAGACACCGGGGAGCTGTTTTTT. It specifies CASSIFRSPAGQGDTGELFF.

V usage is TRBV10-3 and J usage is TRBJ2-2, with TRBD2 matching over 13 bases. Germline V gene lookup returns CDR1 ENHRY and CDR2 SYGVKD. V lost 5 bases and J lost 6; bases outside the gene matches: 6. This CDR3 spans 16 amino acids. CDR3 in DNA: TGTGCCATCAGTAAAGAAACTAGCGGGAGGGCCGGGGAGCTGTTTTTT. Its protein is CAISKETSGRAGELFF.

The chain is built from TRBV9 and TRBJ1-2, with a weak D call TRBD1 (6 bases). From germline, CDR1 is SGDLS and CDR2 YYNGEE. There are 14 residues in the CDR3. V dropped 4 bases and J dropped 6 bases, with 16 bases sitting between them. The CDR3 sequence: CASSLPGTSNGYTF. CDR3 coding DNA: TGTGCCAGCAGCCTCCCCGGGACAAGCAATGGCTACACCTTC. The full variable domain, in which reference TRBV9 and TRBJ1-2 provide the parts outside the CDR3, is DSGVTQTPKHLITATGQRVTLRCSPRSGDLSVYWYQQSLDQGLQFLIQYYNGEERAKGNILERFSAQQFPDLHSELNLSSLELGDSALYFCASSLPGTSNGYTFGSGTRLTVV.